Listed below are T cell receptor beta chains from one sample, sequenced in a study of T cells after posttransplantation cyclophosphamide. Clones were read by immunoSEQ multiplex PCR, and TCRdb kept only the in-frame ones, dropping some. The sample yields 20,000 to 25,000 clones, without any singletons. Sample: PBMCs. Source of these receptors: a woman between 55 and 75 years old in good health, CMV-negative, and a related stem cell transplant donor. CDR3s include the opening cysteine and the closing phenylalanine or tryptophan. A D gene is named only where the DNA matches it firmly. Clone sizes are given selectively: once, few, many, or a class where the clone is expanded.

J | V | size | D | CDR3 | DNA
TRBJ2-2 | TRBV7-7 | few | TRBD2 | CASSLGTSGRAITGELFF | TGTGCCAGCAGCCTCGGGACTAGCGGGAGGGCAATCACCGGGGAGCTGTTTTTT
TRBJ1-2 | TRBV28 | many | . | CASSLAGYGYTF | TGTGCCAGCAGTTTGGCGGGATATGGCTACACCTTC
TRBJ2-7 | TRBV14 | many | TRBD2 | CASSPASGSGLFTKQYF | TGTGCCAGCAGCCCAGCTAGCGGATCTGGACTATTTACGAAGCAGTACTTC
TRBJ2-1 | TRBV5-4 | many | . | CASSSLRGSYNEQFF | TGTGCCAGCAGCTCTTTGAGGGGGTCCTACAATGAGCAGTTCTTC
TRBJ2-7 | TRBV5-1 | many | TRBD1 | CASSLGDRAYEQYF | TGCGCCAGCAGCTTGGGGGACAGAGCCTACGAGCAGTACTTC
TRBJ2-7 | TRBV5-1 | many | TRBD2 | CASSLELAGREQYF | TGCGCCAGCAGCTTGGAACTAGCGGGGCGCGAGCAGTACTTC
TRBJ2-7 | TRBV2 | many | . | CASRVEQGFGEQYF | TGTGCCAGCAGGGTAGAACAGGGTTTCGGCGAGCAGTACTTC
TRBJ1-1 | TRBV10-1 | many | . | CASSEWVRDPNTEAFF | TGCGCCAGCAGTGAGTGGGTCAGGGATCCGAACACTGAAGCTTTCTTT
TRBJ2-5 | TRBV7-9 | many | TRBD1 | CASSPGQGELETQYF | TGTGCCAGCAGCCCGGGACAGGGGGAGCTGGAGACCCAGTACTTC
TRBJ2-1 | TRBV9 | . | . | CASSVDLLAGNEQFF | TGTGCCAGCAGCGTAGACTTACTAGCTGGTAATGAGCAGTTCTTC
TRBJ2-7 | TRBV28 | many | TRBD1 | CASSSGTGRTYEQYF | TGTGCCAGCAGCTCCGGGACAGGGAGAACCTACGAGCAGTACTTC
TRBJ1-6 | TRBV25-1 | few | . | CASSPTQGLHNSPLHF | TGTGCCAGCAGTCCGACACAGGGTTTGCATAATTCACCCCTCCACTTT
TRBJ1-3 | TRBV5-6 | many | . | CASSPEASSGNTIYF | TGTGCCAGCAGCCCTGAGGCGAGCTCTGGAAACACCATATATTTT
TRBJ1-1 | TRBV18 | many | . | CASSPLPAGSSATEAFF | TGTGCCAGCTCACCACTCCCGGCAGGCAGCTCTGCCACTGAAGCTTTCTTT
TRBJ2-4 | TRBV11-1 | many | TRBD2 | CASSLGASGFAKNIQYF | TGTGCCAGCAGCTTAGGGGCTAGCGGATTCGCCAAAAACATTCAGTACTTC
TRBJ2-1 | TRBV4-3 | many | TRBD2 | CASSPPGVAGVNEQFF | TGCGCCAGCAGCCCCCCAGGGGTAGCGGGAGTCAATGAGCAGTTCTTC
TRBJ1-6 | TRBV5-1 | many | . | CASSFSNSPPHF | TGCGCCAGCAGCTTCAGTAATTCACCCCCCCACTTT
TRBJ1-1 | TRBV19 | many | . | CASSIQGTTEAFF | TGTGCCAGTAGTATTCAGGGAACCACTGAAGCTTTCTTT
TRBJ1-1 | TRBV5-1 | many | . | CASSLGQEAEAFF | TGCGCCAGCAGCTTGGGGCAGGAGGCTGAAGCTTTCTTT
TRBJ2-5 | TRBV2 | . | . | CASSTHRGGPTQYF | TGTGCCAGCAGTACCCATAGGGGGGGTCCAACCCAGTACTTC
TRBJ2-3 | TRBV7-2 | few | . | CASSLEGQSTDTQYF | TGTGCCAGCAGCTTAGAGGGGCAGAGCACAGATACGCAGTATTTT
TRBJ1-1 | TRBV9 | . | . | CASSAGGGLMNTEAFF | TGTGCCAGCAGCGCGGGTGGGGGACTCATGAACACTGAAGCTTTCTTT
TRBJ2-1 | TRBV15 | many | . | CATSRDPWGSSSSNEQFF | TGTGCCACCAGCAGAGACCCTTGGGGCTCCTCATCCTCCAATGAGCAGTTCTTC
TRBJ1-5 | TRBV20-1 | many | . | CSARNGQPQHF | TGCAGTGCTAGAAACGGTCAGCCCCAGCATTTT
TRBJ1-5 | TRBV6-1 | few | TRBD1 | CASSSRDRGNQPQHF | TGTGCCAGCAGTAGCCGGGACAGGGGTAATCAGCCCCAGCATTTT
TRBJ2-1 | TRBV27 | few | TRBD2 | CASQPAREGYNEQFF | TGTGCCAGCCAGCCCGCGCGGGAGGGCTACAATGAGCAGTTCTTC
TRBJ2-7 | TRBV19 | many | TRBD2 | CASSRGGPDSTYEQYF | TGTGCCAGTAGTAGGGGGGGACCTGACAGTACCTACGAGCAGTACTTC
TRBJ1-2 | TRBV28 | many | TRBD1 | CASRLGLGGFYGYTF | TGTGCCAGCAGGTTAGGGTTAGGGGGCTTCTATGGCTACACCTTC
TRBJ2-2 | TRBV10-3 | many | . | CASGDTLNTGELFF | TGTGCCTCAGGGGACACCTTGAACACCGGGGAGCTGTTTTTT
TRBJ2-5 | TRBV14 | few | . | CASSPRAGAAQETQYF | TGTGCCAGCTCCCCCCGGGCGGGGGCGGCACAAGAGACCCAGTACTTC
TRBJ1-5 | TRBV19 | many | . | CASRGSGNQPQHF | TGTGCCAGCAGGGGATCAGGCAATCAGCCCCAGCATTTT
TRBJ1-1 | TRBV9 | many | . | CASSVVGTPNEAFF | TGTGCCAGCAGCGTAGTCGGGACACCCAATGAAGCTTTCTTT
TRBJ2-7 | TRBV29-1 | many | TRBD1 | CSVETTGWNEQYF | TGCAGCGTTGAAACGACAGGGTGGAACGAGCAGTACTTC
TRBJ2-3 | TRBV7-2 | . | TRBD1 | CASSYRRQGARDTQYF | TGTGCCAGCAGCTACCGGCGACAGGGGGCGAGAGATACGCAGTATTTT
TRBJ2-7 | TRBV15 | . | . | CATSRDLSPVGEQYF | TGTGCCACCAGCAGAGATTTGTCGCCCGTCGGGGAGCAGTACTTC
TRBJ2-3 | TRBV27 | many | . | CASRPDRQDYYTDTQYF | TGTGCCAGCAGACCTGACAGACAAGATTATTACACAGATACGCAGTATTTT
TRBJ1-2 | TRBV6-5 | many | TRBD1 | CASRPTGAGGYTF | TGTGCCAGCAGGCCTACAGGGGCGGGTGGCTACACCTTC
TRBJ2-1 | TRBV15 | many | TRBD2 | CATSRDSKERGYNEQFF | TGTGCCACCAGCAGAGATAGTAAAGAGCGGGGATACAATGAGCAGTTCTTC